The text below deals with one T cell receptor beta chain. This entry is derived from a study of control samples from healthy donors and cancer patients. V was pared by 2 bases and J by 0 bases, with 11 bases between. Germline assignment: CDR1 SGHRS and CDR2 YFSETQ. This CDR3 is built from 16 residues. The table came from immunoSEQ multiplex PCR; TCRdb's copy has only in-frame clones and leaves some out. Of more than 100,000 clones listed, more than 70% are singletons. This clonotype was sampled from a man aged 35 to 55 in good health. This chain links TRBV5-1 with TRBJ2-2, with a possible D match to TRBD2 (6 bases). The specimen sequenced was blood. CDR3 coding DNA: TGCGCCAGCAGCTTAACCGGGACTTCGAACACCGGGGAGCTGTTTTTT. It encodes CASSLTGTSNTGELFF.